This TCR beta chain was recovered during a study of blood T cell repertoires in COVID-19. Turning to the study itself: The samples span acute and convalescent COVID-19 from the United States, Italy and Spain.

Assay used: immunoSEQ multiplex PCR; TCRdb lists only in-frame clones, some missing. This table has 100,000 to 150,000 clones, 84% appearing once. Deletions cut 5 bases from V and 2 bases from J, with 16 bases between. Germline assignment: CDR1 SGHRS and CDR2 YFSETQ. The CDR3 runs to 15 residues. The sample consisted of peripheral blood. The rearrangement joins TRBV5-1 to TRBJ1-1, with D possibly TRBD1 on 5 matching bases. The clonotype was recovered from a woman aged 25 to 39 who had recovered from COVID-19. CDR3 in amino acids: CASSGDGTLNTEAFF. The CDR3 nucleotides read TGCGCCAGCAGTGGGGATGGGACTCTAAACACTGAAGCTTTCTTT.